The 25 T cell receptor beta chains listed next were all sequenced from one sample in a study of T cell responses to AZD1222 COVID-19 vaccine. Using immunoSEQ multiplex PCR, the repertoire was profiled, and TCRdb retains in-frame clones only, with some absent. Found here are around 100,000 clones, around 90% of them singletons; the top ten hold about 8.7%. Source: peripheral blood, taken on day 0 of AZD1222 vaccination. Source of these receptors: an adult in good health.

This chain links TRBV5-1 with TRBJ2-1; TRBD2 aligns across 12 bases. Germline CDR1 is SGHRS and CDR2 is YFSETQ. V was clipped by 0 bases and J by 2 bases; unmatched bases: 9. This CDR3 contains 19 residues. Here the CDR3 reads CASSLAPVLAGGPYNEQFF. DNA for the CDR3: TGCGCCAGCAGCTTGGCTCCTGTTCTAGCGGGAGGGCCCTACAATGAGCAGTTCTTC.

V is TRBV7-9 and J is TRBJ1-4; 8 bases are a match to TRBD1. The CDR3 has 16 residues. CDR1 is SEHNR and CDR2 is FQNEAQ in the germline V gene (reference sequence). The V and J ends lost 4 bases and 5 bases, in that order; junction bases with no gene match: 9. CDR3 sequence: CASSSRTGYDNEKLFF. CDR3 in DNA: TGTGCCAGCAGCTCCCGGACAGGGTACGACAATGAAAAACTGTTTTTT.

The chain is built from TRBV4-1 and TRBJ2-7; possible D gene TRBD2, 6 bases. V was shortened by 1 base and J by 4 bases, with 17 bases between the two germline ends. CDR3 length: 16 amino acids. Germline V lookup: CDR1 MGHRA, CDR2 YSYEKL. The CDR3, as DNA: TGCGCCAGCAGCCAAGTGGGGGGACTCACGGAGTACGAGCAGTACTTC. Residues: CASSQVGGLTEYEQYF.

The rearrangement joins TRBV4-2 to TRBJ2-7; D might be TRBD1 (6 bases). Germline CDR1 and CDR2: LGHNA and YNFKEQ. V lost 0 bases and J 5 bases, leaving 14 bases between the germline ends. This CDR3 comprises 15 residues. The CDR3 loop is CASSQDLWGLDEQYF. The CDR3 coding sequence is TGTGCCAGCAGCCAAGACCTATGGGGGCTTGACGAGCAGTACTTC.

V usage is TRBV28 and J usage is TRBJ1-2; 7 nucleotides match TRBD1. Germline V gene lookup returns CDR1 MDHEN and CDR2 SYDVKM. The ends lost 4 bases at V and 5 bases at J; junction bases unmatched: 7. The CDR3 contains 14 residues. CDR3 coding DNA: TGTGCCAGCAGTTCGGGGGGACAGTTATATGGCTACACCTTC. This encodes CASSSGGQLYGYTF.

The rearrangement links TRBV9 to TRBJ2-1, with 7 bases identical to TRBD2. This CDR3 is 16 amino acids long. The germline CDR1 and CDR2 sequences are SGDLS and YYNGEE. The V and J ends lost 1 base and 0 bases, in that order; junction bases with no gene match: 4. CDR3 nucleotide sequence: TGTGCCAGCAGCGTACCTTCTAGCGGCTCCTACAATGAGCAGTTCTTC. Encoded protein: CASSVPSSGSYNEQFF.

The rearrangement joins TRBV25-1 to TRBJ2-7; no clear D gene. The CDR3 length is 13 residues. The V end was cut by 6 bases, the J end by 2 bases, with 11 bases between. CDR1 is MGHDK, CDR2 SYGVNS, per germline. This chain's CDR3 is CASRGFGTYEQYF. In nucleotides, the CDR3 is TGTGCCAGCAGGGGGTTTGGCACCTACGAGCAGTACTTC.

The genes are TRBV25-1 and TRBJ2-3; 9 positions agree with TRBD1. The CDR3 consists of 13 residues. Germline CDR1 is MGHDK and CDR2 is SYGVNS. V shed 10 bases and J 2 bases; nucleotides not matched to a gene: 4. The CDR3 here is CATNRGPTDTQYF. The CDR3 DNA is TGTGCCACCAACAGGGGGCCCACAGATACGCAGTATTTT.

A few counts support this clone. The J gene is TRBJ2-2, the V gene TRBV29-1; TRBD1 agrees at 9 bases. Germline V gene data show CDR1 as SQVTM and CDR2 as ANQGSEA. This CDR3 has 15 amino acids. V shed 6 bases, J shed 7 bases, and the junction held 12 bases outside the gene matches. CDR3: CSVTGGSGRSGELFF. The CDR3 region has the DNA TGCAGCGTAACAGGGGGCTCCGGTCGTAGCGGGGAGCTGTTTTTT.

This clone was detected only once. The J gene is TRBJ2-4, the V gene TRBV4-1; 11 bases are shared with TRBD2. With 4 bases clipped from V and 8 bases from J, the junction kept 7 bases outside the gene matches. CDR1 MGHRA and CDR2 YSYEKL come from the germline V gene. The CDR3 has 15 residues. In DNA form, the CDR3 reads TGCGCCAGCAGCCTAGCGGGAGGGCCCCTCGACATTCAGTACTTC. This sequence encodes CASSLAGGPLDIQYF.

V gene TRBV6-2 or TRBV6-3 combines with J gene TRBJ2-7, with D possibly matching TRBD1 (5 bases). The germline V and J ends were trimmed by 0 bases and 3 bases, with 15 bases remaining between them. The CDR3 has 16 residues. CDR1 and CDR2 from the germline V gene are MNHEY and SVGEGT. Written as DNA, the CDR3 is TGTGCCAGCAGTTACTCGGTATTCGACAGCTTCTACGAGCAGTACTTC. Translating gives CASSYSVFDSFYEQYF.

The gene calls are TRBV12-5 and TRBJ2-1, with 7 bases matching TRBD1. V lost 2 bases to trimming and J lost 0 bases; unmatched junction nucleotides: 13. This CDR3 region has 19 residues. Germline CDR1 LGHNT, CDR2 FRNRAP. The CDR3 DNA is TGTGCTAGTGGTTTGACCCTCCAACAGGGGCCCTTCTCCTACAATGAGCAGTTCTTC. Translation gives CASGLTLQQGPFSYNEQFF.

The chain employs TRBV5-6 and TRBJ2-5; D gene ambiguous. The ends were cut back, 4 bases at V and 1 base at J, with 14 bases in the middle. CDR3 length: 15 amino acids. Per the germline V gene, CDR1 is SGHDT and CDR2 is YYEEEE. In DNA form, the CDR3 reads TGTGCCAGCAGCCGCGCACAATCATTCCAAGAGACCCAGTACTTC. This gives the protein CASSRAQSFQETQYF.

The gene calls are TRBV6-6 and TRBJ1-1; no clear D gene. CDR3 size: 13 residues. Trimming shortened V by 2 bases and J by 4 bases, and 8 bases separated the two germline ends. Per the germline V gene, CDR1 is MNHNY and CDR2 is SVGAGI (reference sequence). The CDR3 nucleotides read TGTGCCAGCAGTTACACCCCCGGCACTGAAGCTTTCTTT. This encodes CASSYTPGTEAFF.

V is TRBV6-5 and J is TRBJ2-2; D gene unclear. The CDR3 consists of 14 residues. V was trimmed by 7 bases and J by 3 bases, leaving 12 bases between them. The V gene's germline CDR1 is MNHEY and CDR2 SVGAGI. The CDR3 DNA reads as TGTGCCAGCACCGCCCAGAGACACACCGGGGAGCTGTTTTTT. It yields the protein CASTAQRHTGELFF.

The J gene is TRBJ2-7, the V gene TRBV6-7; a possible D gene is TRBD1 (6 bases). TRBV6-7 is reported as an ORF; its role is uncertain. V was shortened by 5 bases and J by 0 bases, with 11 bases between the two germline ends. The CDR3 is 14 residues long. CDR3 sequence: CASSPGHCSYEQYF. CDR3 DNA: TGTGCCAGCAGTCCGGGACACTGCTCCTACGAGCAGTACTTC.

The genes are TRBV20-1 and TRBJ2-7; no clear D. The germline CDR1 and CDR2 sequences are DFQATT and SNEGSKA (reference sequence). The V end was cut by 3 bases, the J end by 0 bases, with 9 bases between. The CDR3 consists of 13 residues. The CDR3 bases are TGCAGTGCTAGTAAGCCGTCCTCCTACGAGCAGTACTTC. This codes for CSASKPSSYEQYF.

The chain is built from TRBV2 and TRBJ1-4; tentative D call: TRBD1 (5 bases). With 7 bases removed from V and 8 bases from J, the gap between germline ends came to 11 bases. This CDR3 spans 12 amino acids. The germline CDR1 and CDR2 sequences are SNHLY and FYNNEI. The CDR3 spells CASTGEGEKLFF. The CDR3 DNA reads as TGTGCCAGCACTGGAGAGGGGGAAAAACTGTTTTTT.

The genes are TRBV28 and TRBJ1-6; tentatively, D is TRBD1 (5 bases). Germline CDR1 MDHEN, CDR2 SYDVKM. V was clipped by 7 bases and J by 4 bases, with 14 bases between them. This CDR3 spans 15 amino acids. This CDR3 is CASNDQGPYNSPLHF. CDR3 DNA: TGTGCCAGCAACGACCAGGGTCCATATAATTCACCCCTCCACTTT.

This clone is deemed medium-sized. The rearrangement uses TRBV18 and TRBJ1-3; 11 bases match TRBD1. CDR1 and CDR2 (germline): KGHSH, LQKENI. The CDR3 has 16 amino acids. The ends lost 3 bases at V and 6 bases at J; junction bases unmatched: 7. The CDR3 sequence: CASSPGQGALSNTIYF. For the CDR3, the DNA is TGTGCCAGCTCACCCGGACAGGGGGCCCTTTCAAACACCATATATTTT.

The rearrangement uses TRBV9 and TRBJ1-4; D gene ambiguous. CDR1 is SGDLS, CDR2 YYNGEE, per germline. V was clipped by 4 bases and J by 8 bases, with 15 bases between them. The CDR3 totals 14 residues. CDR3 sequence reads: CASSSGRLGEKLFF. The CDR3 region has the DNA TGTGCCAGCAGCTCAGGACGCTTGGGGGAAAAACTGTTTTTT.

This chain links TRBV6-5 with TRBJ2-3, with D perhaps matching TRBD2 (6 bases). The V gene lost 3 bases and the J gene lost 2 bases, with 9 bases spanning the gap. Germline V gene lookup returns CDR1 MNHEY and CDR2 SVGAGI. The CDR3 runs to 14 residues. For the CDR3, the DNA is TGTGCCAGCAGTTATAGCGGATCCACAGATACGCAGTATTTT. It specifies CASSYSGSTDTQYF.

DNA of the CDR3: TGTGCCAGCAGCTTGAGGGGGAGTGCAGATACGCAGTATTTT. This gives the protein CASSLRGSADTQYF. The gene calls are TRBV5-8 and TRBJ2-3; TRBD1 is a possible D gene (6 bases). The CDR3 contains 14 residues. Per the germline V gene, CDR1 is SGHTS and CDR2 is YDEGEE. Trimming pared 1 base from V and 4 bases from J, leaving 10 bases between.

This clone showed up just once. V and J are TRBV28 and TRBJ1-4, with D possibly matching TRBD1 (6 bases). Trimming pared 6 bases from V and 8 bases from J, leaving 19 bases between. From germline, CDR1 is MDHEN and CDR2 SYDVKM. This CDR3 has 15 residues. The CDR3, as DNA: TGTGCCAGCAGCCTTCGTCATGGAAGGGGGGAAAAACTGTTTTTT. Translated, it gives CASSLRHGRGEKLFF.

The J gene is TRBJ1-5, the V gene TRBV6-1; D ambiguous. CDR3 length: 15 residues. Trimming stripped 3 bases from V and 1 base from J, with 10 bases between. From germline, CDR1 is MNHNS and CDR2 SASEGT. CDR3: CASSDEGRSNQPQHF. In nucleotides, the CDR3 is TGTGCCAGCAGTGACGAGGGAAGAAGCAATCAGCCCCAGCATTTT.